This TCR beta chain was sequenced for a study of cytomegalovirus exposure and HLA in healthy donors. CDR1 and CDR2 from the germline V gene are MNHEY and SMNVEV (reference sequence). The CDR3 covers 13 residues. Trimming took off 6 bases at V and 4 bases at J, with 11 bases between the two ends. The assay was immunoSEQ multiplex PCR, and TCRdb's table has in-frame clones only and misses some. The data show roughly 140,000 clones, about 89% seen once. The donors were part of the validation cohort of 95 to 150 subjects. That cohort was separate from the first cohort, which comprised under 700 subjects.

The specimen sequenced was PBMCs. This TCR was recovered from a woman aged 18 to 35 in good health and CMV-seropositive. The chain joins TRBV27 to TRBJ2-3; tentatively, D is TRBD2 (5 bases). The CDR3 region is CASRFGVADTQYF. The CDR3 DNA sequence: TGTGCCAGCAGATTCGGGGTTGCAGATACGCAGTATTTT.